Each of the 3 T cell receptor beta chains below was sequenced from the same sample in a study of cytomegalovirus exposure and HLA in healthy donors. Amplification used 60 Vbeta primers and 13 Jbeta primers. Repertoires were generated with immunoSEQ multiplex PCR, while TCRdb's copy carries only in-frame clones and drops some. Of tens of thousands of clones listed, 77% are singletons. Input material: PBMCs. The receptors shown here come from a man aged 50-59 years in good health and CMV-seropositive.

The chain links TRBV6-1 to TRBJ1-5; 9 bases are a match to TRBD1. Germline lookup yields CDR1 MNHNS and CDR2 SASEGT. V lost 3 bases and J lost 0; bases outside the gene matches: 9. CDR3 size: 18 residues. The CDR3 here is CASSDPGTGLYSNQPQHF. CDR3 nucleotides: TGTGCCAGCAGTGACCCCGGGACAGGGCTTTATAGCAATCAGCCCCAGCATTTT.

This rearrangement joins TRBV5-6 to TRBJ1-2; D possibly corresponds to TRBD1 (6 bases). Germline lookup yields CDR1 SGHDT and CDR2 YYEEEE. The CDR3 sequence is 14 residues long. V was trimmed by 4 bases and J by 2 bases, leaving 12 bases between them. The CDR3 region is CASSPTTGNYGYTF. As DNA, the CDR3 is TGTGCCAGCAGCCCTACAACAGGGAACTATGGCTACACCTTC.

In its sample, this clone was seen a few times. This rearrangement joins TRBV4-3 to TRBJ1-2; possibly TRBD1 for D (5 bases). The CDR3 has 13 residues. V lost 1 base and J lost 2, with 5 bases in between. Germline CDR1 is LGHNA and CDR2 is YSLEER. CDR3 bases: TGCGCCAGCAGCCAAGGACAGAACTATGGCTACACCTTC. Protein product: CASSQGQNYGYTF.